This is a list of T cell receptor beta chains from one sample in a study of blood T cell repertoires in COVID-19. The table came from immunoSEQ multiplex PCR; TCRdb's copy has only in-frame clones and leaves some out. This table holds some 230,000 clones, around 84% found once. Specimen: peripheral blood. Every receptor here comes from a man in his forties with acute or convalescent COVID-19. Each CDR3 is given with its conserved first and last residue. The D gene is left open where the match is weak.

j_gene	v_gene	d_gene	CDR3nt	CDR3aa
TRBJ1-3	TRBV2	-	TGTGCCAGCAGTTCCACCCATAGCTCTGGAAACACCATATATTTT	CASSSTHSSGNTIYF
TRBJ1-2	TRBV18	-	TGTGCCAGCTCACCCTCCCTCTTTGCGATTAACTATGGCTACACCTTC	CASSPSLFAINYGYTF
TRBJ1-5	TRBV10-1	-	TGCGCCAGCAGTGCAGGGGCCTACCAGCCCCAGCATTTT	CASSAGAYQPQHF
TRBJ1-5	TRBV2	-	TGTGCCAGCAGTGGCCCAGGGGTTGCTCAGCCCCAGCATTTT	CASSGPGVAQPQHF
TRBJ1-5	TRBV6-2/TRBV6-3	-	TGTGCCAGCAGTTACGCAACTCAGGGTAGCAATCAGCCCCAGCATTTT	CASSYATQGSNQPQHF
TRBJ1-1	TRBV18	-	TGTGCCAGCTCACCAGACAGTGGGGACACTGAAGCTTTCTTT	CASSPDSGDTEAFF
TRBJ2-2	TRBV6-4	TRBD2	TGTGCCAGCAGTTGGACTAGCGGGGGGCCGGAAACCGGGGAGCTGTTTTTT	CASSWTSGGPETGELFF
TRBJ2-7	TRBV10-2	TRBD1	TGCGCCAGCAGCGAGGACAGGGTCAAAGGGAACGAGCAGTACTTC	CASSEDRVKGNEQYF
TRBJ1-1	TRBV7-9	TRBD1	TGTGCCAGCGCCCCCGGACAGGGACGGGCTGAAGCTTTCTTT	CASAPGQGRAEAFF
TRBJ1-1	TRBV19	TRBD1	TGTGCCAGTGTAATGGGACAGACGAACACTGAAGCTTTCTTT	CASVMGQTNTEAFF
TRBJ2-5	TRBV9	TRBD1	TGTGCCAGCAGCCCCTGGGACAGGGGGGTCTGGGAGACCCAGTACTTC	CASSPWDRGVWETQYF
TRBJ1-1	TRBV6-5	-	TGTGCCAGCAGTTACTTATGGGAGATGAACACTGAAGCTTTCTTT	CASSYLWEMNTEAFF